This TCR beta chain was sequenced during a study of CD8 T cells in Susac syndrome. Overall study: Within the group of sequenced Susac syndrome patients, 5 or 6 had active disease and eight were in remission.

Germline CDR1 is KGHSH and CDR2 is LQKENI. The CDR3 is 16 amino acids. Trimming cost V 3 bases and J 3 bases, with 16 bases left between them. A quantity of roughly 0.5 to 1 ug RNA underwent reverse transcription using random hexamers. The method of amplification for TCR beta CDR3 was immunoSEQ multiplex PCR, covering 54 Vbeta and 13 Jbeta. MiXCR, run by TCRdb on the immunoSEQ multiplex PCR reads, gives a single entry per CDR3 protein. The sample records approximately 260,000 distinct CDR3 sequences, about 96% being singletons. TEMRA cells were FACS-enriched and CD8+ and CD4+ T cells negatively isolated.

Sequencing used CD4+ T cells from PBMCs. This clonotype originated in a human donor with Susac syndrome. This chain connects TRBV18 to TRBJ2-3; possibly TRBD1 or TRBD2 for D (5 bases each). The CDR3, as DNA: TGTGCCAGCTCACCGGGACCGAGATTTCCGACAGATACGCAGTATTTT. It encodes CASSPGPRFPTDTQYF.